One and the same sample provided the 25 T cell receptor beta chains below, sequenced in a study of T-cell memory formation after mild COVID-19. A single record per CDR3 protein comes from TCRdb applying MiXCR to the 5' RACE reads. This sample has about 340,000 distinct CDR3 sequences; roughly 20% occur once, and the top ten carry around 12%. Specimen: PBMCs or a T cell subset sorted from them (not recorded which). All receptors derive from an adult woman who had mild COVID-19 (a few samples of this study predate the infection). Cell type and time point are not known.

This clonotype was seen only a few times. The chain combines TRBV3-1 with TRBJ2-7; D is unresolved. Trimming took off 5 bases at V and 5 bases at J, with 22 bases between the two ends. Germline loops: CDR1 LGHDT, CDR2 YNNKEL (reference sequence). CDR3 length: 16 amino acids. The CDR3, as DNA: TGTGCCAGCAGCGCACACCCCCCCCGCGCACGGCACGAGCAGTACTTC. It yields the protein CASSAHPPRARHEQYF.

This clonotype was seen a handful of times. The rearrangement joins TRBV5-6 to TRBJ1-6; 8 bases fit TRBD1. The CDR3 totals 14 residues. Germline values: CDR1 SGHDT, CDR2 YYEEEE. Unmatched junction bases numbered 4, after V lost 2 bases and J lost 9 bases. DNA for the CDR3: TGTGCCAGCAGCTTAGGGACAGGAGTTTCACCCCTCCACTTT. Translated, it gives CASSLGTGVSPLHF.

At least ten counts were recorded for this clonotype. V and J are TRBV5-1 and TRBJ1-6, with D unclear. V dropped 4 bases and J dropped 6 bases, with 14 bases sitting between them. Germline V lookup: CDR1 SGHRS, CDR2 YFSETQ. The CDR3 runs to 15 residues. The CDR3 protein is CASSPRGSGNSPLHF. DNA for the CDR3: TGCGCCAGCAGCCCGCGGGGATCGGGTAATTCACCCCTCCACTTT. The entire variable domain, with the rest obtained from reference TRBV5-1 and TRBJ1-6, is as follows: KAGVTQTPRYLIKTRGQQVTLSCSPISGHRSVSWYQQTPGQGLQFLFEYFSETQRNKGNFPGRFSGRQFSNSRSEMNVSTLELGDSALYLCASSPRGSGNSPLHFGNGTRLTVT.

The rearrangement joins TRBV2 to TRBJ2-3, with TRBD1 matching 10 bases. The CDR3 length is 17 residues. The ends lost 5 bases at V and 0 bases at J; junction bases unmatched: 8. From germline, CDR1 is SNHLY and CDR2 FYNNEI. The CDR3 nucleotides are TGTGCCAGCAGTTTTTCGGACAGGGGGTTAAGCACAGATACGCAGTATTTT. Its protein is CASSFSDRGLSTDTQYF.

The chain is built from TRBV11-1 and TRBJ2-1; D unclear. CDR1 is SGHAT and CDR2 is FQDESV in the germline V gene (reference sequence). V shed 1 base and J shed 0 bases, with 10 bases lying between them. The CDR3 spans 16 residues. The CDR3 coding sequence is TGTGCCAGCAGCTTAGGACGGCTTTACTCCTACAATGAGCAGTTCTTC. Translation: CASSLGRLYSYNEQFF.

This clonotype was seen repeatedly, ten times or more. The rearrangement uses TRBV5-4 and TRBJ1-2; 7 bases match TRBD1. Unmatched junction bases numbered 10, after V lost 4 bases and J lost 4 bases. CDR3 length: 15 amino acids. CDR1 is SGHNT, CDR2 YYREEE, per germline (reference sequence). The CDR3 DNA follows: TGTGCCAGCAGCGCCCAGACCCGGGACAGCTATGGCTACACCTTC. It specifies CASSAQTRDSYGYTF. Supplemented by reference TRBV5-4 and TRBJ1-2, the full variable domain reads ETGVTQSPTHLIKTRGQQVTLRCSSQSGHNTVSWYQQALGQGPQFIFQYYREEENGRGNFPPRFSGLQFPNYSSELNVNALELDDSALYLCASSAQTRDSYGYTFGSGTRLTVV.

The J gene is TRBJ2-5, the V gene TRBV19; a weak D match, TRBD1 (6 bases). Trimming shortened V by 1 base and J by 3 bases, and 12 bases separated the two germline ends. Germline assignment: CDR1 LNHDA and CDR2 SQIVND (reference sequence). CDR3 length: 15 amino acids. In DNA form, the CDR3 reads TGTGCCAGTAGTATAGCCAGGGGCCCTAAAGAGACCCAGTACTTC. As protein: CASSIARGPKETQYF.

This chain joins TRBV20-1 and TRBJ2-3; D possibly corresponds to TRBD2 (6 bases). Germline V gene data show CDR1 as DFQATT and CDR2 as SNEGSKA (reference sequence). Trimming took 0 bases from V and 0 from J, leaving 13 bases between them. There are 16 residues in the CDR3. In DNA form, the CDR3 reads TGCAGTGCTAGAGAATGGGCGGGGATAAGCACAGATACGCAGTATTTT. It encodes CSAREWAGISTDTQYF.

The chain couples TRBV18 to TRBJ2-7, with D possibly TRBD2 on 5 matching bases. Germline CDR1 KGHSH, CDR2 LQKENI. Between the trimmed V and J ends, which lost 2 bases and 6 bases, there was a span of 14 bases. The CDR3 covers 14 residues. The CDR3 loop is CASSPRRGSVEQYF. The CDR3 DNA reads TGTGCCAGCTCACCAAGGAGAGGGTCGGTCGAGCAGTACTTC.

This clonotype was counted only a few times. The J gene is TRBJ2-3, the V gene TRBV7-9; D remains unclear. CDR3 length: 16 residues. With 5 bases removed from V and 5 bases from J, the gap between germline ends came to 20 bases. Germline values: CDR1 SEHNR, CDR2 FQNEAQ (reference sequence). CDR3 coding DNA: TGTGCCAGCAGCCCGGCCCGGAGCAACCCCATAGATACGCAGTATTTT. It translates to CASSPARSNPIDTQYF.

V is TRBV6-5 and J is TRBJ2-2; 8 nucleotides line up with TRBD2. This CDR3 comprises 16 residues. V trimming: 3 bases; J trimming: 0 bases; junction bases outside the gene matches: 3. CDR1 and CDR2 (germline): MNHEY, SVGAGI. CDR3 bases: TGTGCCAGCAGTTATTTAGCGGGGACGAACACCGGGGAGCTGTTTTTT. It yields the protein CASSYLAGTNTGELFF.

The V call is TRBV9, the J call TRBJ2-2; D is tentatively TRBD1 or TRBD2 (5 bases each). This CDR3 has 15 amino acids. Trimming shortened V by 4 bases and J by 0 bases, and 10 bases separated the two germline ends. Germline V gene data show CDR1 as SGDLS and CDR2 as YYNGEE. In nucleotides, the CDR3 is TGTGCCAGCAGCTTCGGGACCCCGAACACCGGGGAGCTGTTTTTT. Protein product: CASSFGTPNTGELFF.

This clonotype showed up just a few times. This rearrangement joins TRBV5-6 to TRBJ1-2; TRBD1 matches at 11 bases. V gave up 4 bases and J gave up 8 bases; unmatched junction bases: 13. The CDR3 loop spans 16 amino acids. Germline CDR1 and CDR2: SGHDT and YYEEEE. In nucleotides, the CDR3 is TGTGCCAGCAGCCAGACGCCGGGACAGGGGGTGAAAGGCTACACCTTC. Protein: CASSQTPGQGVKGYTF.

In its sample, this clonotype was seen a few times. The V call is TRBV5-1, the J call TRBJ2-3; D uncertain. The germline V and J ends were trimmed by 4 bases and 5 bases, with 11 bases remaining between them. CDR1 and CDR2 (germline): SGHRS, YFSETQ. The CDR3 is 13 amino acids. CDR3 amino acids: CASSPHPEDTQYF. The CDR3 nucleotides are TGCGCCAGCAGCCCACATCCTGAAGATACGCAGTATTTT.

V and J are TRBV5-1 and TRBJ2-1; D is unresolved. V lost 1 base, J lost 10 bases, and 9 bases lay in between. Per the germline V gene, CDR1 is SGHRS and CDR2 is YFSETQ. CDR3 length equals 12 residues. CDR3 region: CASSLTPPEQFF. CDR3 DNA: TGCGCCAGCAGCTTGACCCCTCCCGAGCAGTTCTTC. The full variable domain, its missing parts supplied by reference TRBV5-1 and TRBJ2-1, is KAGVTQTPRYLIKTRGQQVTLSCSPISGHRSVSWYQQTPGQGLQFLFEYFSETQRNKGNFPGRFSGRQFSNSRSEMNVSTLELGDSALYLCASSLTPPEQFFGPGTRLTVL.

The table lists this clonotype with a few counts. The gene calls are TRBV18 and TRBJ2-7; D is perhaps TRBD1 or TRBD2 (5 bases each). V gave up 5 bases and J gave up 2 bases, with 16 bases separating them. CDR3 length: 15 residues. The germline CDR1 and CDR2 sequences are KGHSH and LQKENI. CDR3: CASSSGRIMTYEQYF. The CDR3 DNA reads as TGTGCCAGCTCATCGGGACGAATAATGACCTACGAGCAGTACTTC.

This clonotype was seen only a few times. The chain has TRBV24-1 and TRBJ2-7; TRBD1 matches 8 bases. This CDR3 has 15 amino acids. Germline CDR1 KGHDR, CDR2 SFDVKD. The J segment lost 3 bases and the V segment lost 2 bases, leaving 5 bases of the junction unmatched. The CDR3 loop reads CATSDWGTGHYEQYF. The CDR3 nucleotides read TGTGCCACCAGTGATTGGGGGACAGGTCACTACGAGCAGTACTTC.

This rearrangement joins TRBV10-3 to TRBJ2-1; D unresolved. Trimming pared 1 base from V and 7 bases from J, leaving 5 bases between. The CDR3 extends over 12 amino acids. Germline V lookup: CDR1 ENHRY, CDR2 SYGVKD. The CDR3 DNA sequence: TGTGCCATCAGTGAGTGGACGAATGAGCAGTTCTTC. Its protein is CAISEWTNEQFF.

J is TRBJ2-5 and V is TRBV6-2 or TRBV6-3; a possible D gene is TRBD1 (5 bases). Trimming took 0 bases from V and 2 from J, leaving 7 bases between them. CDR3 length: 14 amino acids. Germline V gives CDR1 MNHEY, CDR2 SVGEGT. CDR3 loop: CASSYSTGQETQYF. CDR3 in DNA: TGTGCCAGCAGTTACTCAACAGGTCAAGAGACCCAGTACTTC.

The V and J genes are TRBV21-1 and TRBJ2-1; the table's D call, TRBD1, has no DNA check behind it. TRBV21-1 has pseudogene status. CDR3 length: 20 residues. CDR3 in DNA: TGTGCCAGCAACAAACGGGGCAGGGGGTTGCGGCTAGCGTTATACAATGAGCAGTTCTTC. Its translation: CASNKRGRGLRLALYNEQFF.

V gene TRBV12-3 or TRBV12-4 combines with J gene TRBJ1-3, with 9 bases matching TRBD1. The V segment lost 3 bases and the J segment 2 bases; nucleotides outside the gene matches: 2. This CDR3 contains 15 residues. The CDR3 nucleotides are TGTGCCAGCAGTTTCGGACAGGGGCCTGGAAACACCATATATTTT. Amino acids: CASSFGQGPGNTIYF.

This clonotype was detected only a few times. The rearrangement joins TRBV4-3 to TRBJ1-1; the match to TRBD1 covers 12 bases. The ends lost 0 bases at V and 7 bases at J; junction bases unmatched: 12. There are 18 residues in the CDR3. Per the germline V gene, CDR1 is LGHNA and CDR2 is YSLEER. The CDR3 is CASSQDLYGTGGPREAFF. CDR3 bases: TGCGCCAGCAGCCAAGATCTCTACGGGACAGGGGGCCCACGTGAAGCTTTCTTT.

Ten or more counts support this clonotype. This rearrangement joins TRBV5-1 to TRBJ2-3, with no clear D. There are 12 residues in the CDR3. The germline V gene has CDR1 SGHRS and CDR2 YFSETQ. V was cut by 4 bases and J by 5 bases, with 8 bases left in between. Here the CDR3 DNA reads TGCGCCAGCAGCACCAGAGAAGATACGCAGTATTTT. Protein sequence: CASSTREDTQYF.

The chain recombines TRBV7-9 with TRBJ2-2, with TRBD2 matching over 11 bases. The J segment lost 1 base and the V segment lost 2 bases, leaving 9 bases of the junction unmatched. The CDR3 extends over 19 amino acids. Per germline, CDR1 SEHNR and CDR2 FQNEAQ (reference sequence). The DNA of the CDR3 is TGTGCCAGCAGCTTACTTGGAGCGCTAGCGGGGGGGAACACCGGGGAGCTGTTTTTT. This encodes CASSLLGALAGGNTGELFF.

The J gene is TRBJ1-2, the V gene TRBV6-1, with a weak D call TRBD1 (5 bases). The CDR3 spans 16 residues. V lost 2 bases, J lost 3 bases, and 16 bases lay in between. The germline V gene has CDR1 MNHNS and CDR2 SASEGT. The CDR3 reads CASSEYGTGLDYGYTF. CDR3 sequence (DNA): TGTGCCAGCAGTGAATACGGCACAGGCTTGGACTATGGCTACACCTTC.